This T cell receptor (beta chain) was identified in a study of cytotoxic CD8 clonotypes in ibrutinib-treated CLL. The wider study: The sample average was approximately 250,000 productive templates and roughly 94,000 productive rearrangements.

This clone was detected once. Antigen specificity is unknown. Sequenced by immunoSEQ multiplex PCR; TCRdb stores in-frame clones only, minus some. The sample contains about 89,000 clones, around 73% of which appear only once. Extraction of 1.5 to 2.5 micrograms of genomic DNA from cryopreserved PBMCs supplied material for TCR beta libraries. The germline V gene has CDR1 SGHNT and CDR2 YYREEE (reference sequence). The CDR3 has 15 amino acids. J gave up 5 bases and V 2 bases, and 9 bases lay outside the gene matches. Whole-study findings and limits: The study found public clonotypes uncommon, contracting or stable on treatment. Circulating CD8+ T-cell counts were tracked by baseline clonality, which exceeded that of age-matched healthy donors.

The TCR originated in a human donor with chronic lymphocytic leukemia. The starting material was PBMCs, obtained after 12 months of ibrutinib treatment. The V and J genes are TRBV5-4 and TRBJ1-2; 7 nucleotides agree with TRBD1. CDR3 bases: TGTGCCAGCAGCTTACAGGGGACCACTGTTTATGGCTACACCTTC. It yields the protein CASSLQGTTVYGYTF.